The 28 T cell receptor beta chains given below trace back to one sample, sequenced in a study of post-analysis software for immune sequencing data. Study conclusions and caveats: With TRBV5-6, TRBV5-1 and TRBV20-1 included, a handful of TRBV segments were more frequent in patients than in controls.

Built from TCR beta cDNA, the libraries had unique molecular identifiers in them. Via MiXCR, TCRdb re-called the PCR reads, giving one row per CDR3 protein. There are approximately 630,000 distinct CDR3 sequences in the sample; roughly three fifths occur only once, and 11% lies in the top ten. These receptors' antigens are unknown. The sequenced sample consisted of blood. The receptors stem from a girl aged 2-10 years with multiple sclerosis.

The chain has TRBV12-3 or TRBV12-4 and TRBJ1-6; the D gene is possibly TRBD1 (6 bases). Trimming took off 6 bases at V and 10 bases at J, with 13 bases between the two ends. The CDR3 has 13 residues. In nucleotides, the CDR3 is TGTGCCAGCAGCTCGAGGGGGGAATCACCCCTCCACTTT. Translated, it gives CASSSRGESPLHF.

The V and J genes are TRBV14 and TRBJ2-5; no reliable D call. With 5 bases removed from V and 5 bases from J, the gap between germline ends came to 9 bases. The CDR3 extends over 12 amino acids. In germline, CDR1 is SGHDN, CDR2 FVKESK. CDR3 region: CASSNSMETQYF. The CDR3 bases are TGTGCCAGCAGCAACTCCATGGAGACCCAGTACTTC.

The chain combines TRBV6-1 with TRBJ2-7; D might be TRBD2 (5 bases). The length of the CDR3 is 14 residues. CDR1 is MNHNS, CDR2 SASEGT, per germline. V lost 7 bases to trimming and J lost 4 bases, with 17 bases between them. The CDR3 DNA reads as TGTGCCAGCACTCGGACTCTTGGGGAGTACGAGCAGTACTTC. It yields the protein CASTRTLGEYEQYF.

The genes are TRBV27 and TRBJ2-1, with 8 bases identical to TRBD2. Trimming removed 0 bases from V and 5 bases from J; junction bases left unmatched: 12. Per germline, CDR1 MNHEY and CDR2 SMNVEV (reference sequence). CDR3 length equals 18 residues. The CDR3 DNA reads TGTGCCAGCAGTTTATCGAGTAGCGGGGACTATGTAAACAATGAGCAGTTCTTC. It codes for CASSLSSSGDYVNNEQFF.

This clonotype turned up a few times. This chain joins TRBV7-2 and TRBJ2-1, with TRBD2 matching 12 bases. With V trimmed by 1 base and J by 11 bases, 15 bases remained unmatched. Per the germline V gene, CDR1 is SGHTA and CDR2 is FQGNSA. This CDR3 is built from 18 residues. The CDR3 nucleotides read TGTGCCAGCAGCTTAGAGGGCCTAGCGGGAGGGGTTAGTAAGCAGCAGTTCTTC. Amino acids: CASSLEGLAGGVSKQQFF.

This clonotype has more than one count but fewer than ten. An end of the junction does not agree with germline; a read error may underlie this. This rearrangement joins TRBV4-2 to TRBJ2-3; D not certain. The CDR3 totals 16 residues. Germline V CDR1 and CDR2: LGHNA, YNFKEQ. The CDR3 DNA sequence: TGTGCCAGCAGCCAAGATAGGCCGGAGCGCACAGATACGCGGTATTTT. Encoded protein: CASSQDRPERTDTRYF.

This chain joins TRBV7-2 and TRBJ2-1, with 9 bases fitting TRBD1. This CDR3 is built from 17 residues. CDR1 is SGHTA and CDR2 is FQGNSA in the germline V gene. The ends lost 5 bases at V and 1 base at J; junction bases unmatched: 9. CDR3 protein: CASSAPLGTGSYNEQFF. As DNA, the CDR3 is TGTGCCAGCAGCGCCCCGTTAGGGACAGGGTCCTACAATGAGCAGTTCTTC.

This sequence joins TRBV18 and TRBJ2-3; possible D gene TRBD2, 5 bases. From germline, CDR1 is KGHSH and CDR2 LQKENI. The ends were cut back, 1 base at V and 2 bases at J, with 13 bases in the middle. The CDR3 runs 16 residues. The CDR3 here is CASSPRPGTYTDTQYF. DNA of the CDR3: TGTGCCAGCTCACCACGTCCGGGAACGTACACAGATACGCAGTATTTT.

The V call is TRBV4-2, the J call TRBJ1-4; maybe TRBD1 (5 bases). The length of the CDR3 is 18 residues. Germline loops: CDR1 LGHNA, CDR2 YNFKEQ. V shed 0 bases and J shed 8 bases, with 22 bases lying between them. The CDR3 DNA follows: TGTGCCAGCAGCCAAGACTCGGGACGGAAAAATGGAGGGGAAAAACTGTTTTTT. Protein sequence: CASSQDSGRKNGGEKLFF.

This clonotype was recorded at least ten times. Given a much more abundant clone one base away, this may be a read error. The chain carries TRBV25-1 and TRBJ1-6; the D gene is possibly TRBD1 (5 bases). The CDR3 extends over 13 amino acids. CDR1 and CDR2 (germline): MGHDK, SYGVNS. V lost 6 bases, J lost 7 bases, and 10 bases lay in between. The CDR3 region is CASREKGNSPLHF. CDR3 DNA sequence: TGTGCCAGCAGGGAAAAGGGGAATTCACCCCTCCACTTT.

This clonotype was observed a handful of times. The chain uses TRBV6-2 or TRBV6-3 and TRBJ2-1; D is unresolved. This CDR3 has 14 residues. Trimming cost V 8 bases and J 0 bases, with 11 bases left between them. Germline loops: CDR1 MNHEY, CDR2 SVGEGT. The CDR3 DNA reads TGTGCCAGCTGCGAGGTAAGCTCCTACAATGAGCAGTTCTTC. Translated, it gives CASCEVSSYNEQFF.

The chain employs TRBV12-3 or TRBV12-4 and TRBJ2-1; 8 bases are a match to TRBD1. The V gene end was trimmed by 5 bases and the J gene end by 2 bases; junction bases not matched to a gene: 5. The CDR3 loop spans 15 amino acids. CDR3 amino acids: CASSRSGGAYNEQFF. CDR3 DNA: TGTGCCAGCAGTCGGTCAGGGGGCGCCTACAATGAGCAGTTCTTC.

A word on this clonotype: The junction and the germline gene differ at one end; a read error may be behind it. V usage is TRBV5-1 and J usage is TRBJ2-3, with 12 bases aligning to TRBD2. The CDR3 covers 19 residues. CDR1 SGHRS and CDR2 YFSETQ come from the germline V gene. This chain's CDR3 is CAGSAFSLAGGPRTDTQYF. CDR3 sequence (DNA): TGCGCCGGCAGCGCCTTCTCTCTAGCGGGGGGGCCGCGCACAGATACGCAGTATTTT.

This chain links TRBV7-2 with TRBJ2-1; D is unresolved. V was cut by 5 bases and J by 7 bases, with 9 bases left in between. Germline CDR1 SGHTA, CDR2 FQGNSA. The CDR3 totals 12 residues. Here the CDR3 reads CASSPHPNEQFF. As DNA, the CDR3 is TGTGCCAGCAGCCCTCACCCAAATGAGCAGTTCTTC.

The chain couples TRBV12-3 or TRBV12-4 to TRBJ2-2; 7 bases match TRBD1. The CDR3 spans 18 residues. Trimming cost V 2 bases and J 5 bases; bases outside gene matches: 14. This chain's CDR3 is CASSLTLQGFFRTGELFF. In DNA, the CDR3 is TGTGCCAGCAGTTTAACTCTACAGGGGTTTTTTAGAACCGGGGAGCTGTTTTTT.

This clonotype has only a few counts. The chain employs TRBV14 and TRBJ2-7; D gene uncertain. From germline, CDR1 is SGHDN and CDR2 FVKESK. Trimming removed 8 bases at V and 7 bases at J, with 12 bases between. This CDR3 comprises 11 residues. CDR3 region: CASGKSLEQYF. CDR3 in DNA: TGTGCCAGCGGCAAATCTTTAGAGCAGTACTTC.

The genes are TRBV2 and TRBJ2-5; D gene unclear. The ends were cut back, 1 base at V and 7 bases at J, with 4 bases in the middle. Per the germline V gene, CDR1 is SNHLY and CDR2 is FYNNEI. The CDR3 covers 11 residues. CDR3 amino acids: CASSEDGTQYF. The CDR3 DNA is TGTGCCAGCAGTGAAGATGGGACCCAGTACTTC.

The chain carries TRBV4-2 and TRBJ2-3, with 13 bases lining up with TRBD2. V dropped 0 bases and J dropped 6; count of bases not matched to a gene: 3. Germline CDR1 and CDR2: LGHNA and YNFKEQ. CDR3 length: 16 amino acids. Written as DNA, the CDR3 is TGTGCCAGCAGCCAAGAGGGGACTAGCGGGGCCGATACGCAGTATTTT. It specifies CASSQEGTSGADTQYF.

The V gene is TRBV2, the J gene TRBJ1-2; no firm D call. V was shortened by 4 bases and J by 6 bases, with 15 bases between the two germline ends. Germline CDR1 is SNHLY and CDR2 is FYNNEI. This CDR3 has 14 amino acids. The DNA for the CDR3 is TGTGCCAGCAGTGGGGATGAGGCATCCCATGGCTACACCTTC. Translation gives CASSGDEASHGYTF.

The J gene is TRBJ2-7, the V gene TRBV2; D gene ambiguous. Trimming pared 6 bases from V and 3 bases from J, leaving 15 bases between. The CDR3 is 14 amino acids. CDR1 and CDR2 (germline): SNHLY, FYNNEI. The CDR3 sequence is CASRKVLEFYEQYF. In DNA form, the CDR3 reads TGTGCCAGCAGAAAAGTGCTAGAGTTCTACGAGCAGTACTTC.

The rearrangement links TRBV10-1 to TRBJ1-1; perhaps TRBD1 as D (6 bases). Germline assignment: CDR1 WNHNN and CDR2 SYGVQD (reference sequence). Trimming cost V 6 bases and J 0 bases, with 11 bases left between them. The CDR3 is made up of 14 amino acids. CDR3 DNA: TGCGCCAGCAGAGCAGGGGATATGAACACTGAAGCTTTCTTT. The encoded protein is CASRAGDMNTEAFF.

CDR3 in amino acids: CSVVERGVGETQYF. In nucleotides, the CDR3 is TGCAGCGTTGTAGAGCGGGGGGTTGGAGAGACCCAGTACTTC. The rearrangement joins TRBV29-1 to TRBJ2-5; 9 bases are shared with TRBD2. The germline gives CDR1 SQVTM, CDR2 ANQGSEA. The V and J ends lost 4 bases and 4 bases, in that order; junction bases with no gene match: 7. This CDR3 region has 14 residues.

The chain recombines TRBV4-1 with TRBJ2-7, with D possibly TRBD2 on 6 matching bases. CDR1 MGHRA and CDR2 YSYEKL come from the germline V gene. CDR3 size: 16 residues. The ends were cut back, 2 bases at V and 2 bases at J, with 16 bases in the middle. CDR3 in DNA: TGCGCCAGCAGCCAAATCTGGGGGAGGTCCCCCTACGAGCAGTACTTC. Translating gives CASSQIWGRSPYEQYF.

This clonotype was counted once. This rearrangement joins TRBV4-1 to TRBJ2-3, with 7 bases matching TRBD1. V lost 4 bases to trimming and J lost 2 bases; unmatched junction nucleotides: 9. The CDR3 contains 16 residues. The germline V gene encodes CDR1 MGHRA and CDR2 YSYEKL. The CDR3 nucleotides are TGCGCCAGCAGCCTAAAGGCAGGGGGTTTCACAGATACGCAGTATTTT. Residues: CASSLKAGGFTDTQYF.

The chain is built from TRBV20-1 and TRBJ1-1; TRBD1 is a possible D gene (5 bases). CDR3 length: 14 amino acids. Germline values: CDR1 DFQATT, CDR2 SNEGSKA (reference sequence). The V end was cut by 0 bases, the J end by 5 bases, with 13 bases between. The CDR3 region is CSARDQQGSTEAFF. The CDR3 coding sequence is TGCAGTGCTAGAGATCAGCAGGGTAGTACTGAAGCTTTCTTT.

This clonotype was picked up a small number of times. The J gene is TRBJ1-1, the V gene TRBV5-1; 11 bases align to TRBD1. There are 18 residues in the CDR3. The germline gives CDR1 SGHRS, CDR2 YFSETQ. Trimming cost V 3 bases and J 11 bases; bases outside gene matches: 21. The CDR3 protein is CASSSSGQGDVLSKWAFF. CDR3 nucleotides: TGCGCCAGCAGCTCGTCGGGACAGGGGGATGTCTTGTCGAAGTGGGCTTTCTTT.

The V gene is TRBV4-3, the J gene TRBJ1-2; 10 bases are a match to TRBD1. This CDR3 is built from 16 residues. Germline CDR1 LGHNA, CDR2 YSLEER. V dropped 0 bases and J dropped 7; count of bases not matched to a gene: 8. The CDR3 sequence is CASSQDGWTGGRGYTF. For the CDR3, the DNA is TGCGCCAGCAGCCAAGATGGGTGGACAGGGGGACGTGGCTACACCTTC.

This clonotype was observed a handful of times. The V and J genes are TRBV7-2 and TRBJ2-5; unclear D gene. The CDR3 is made up of 15 amino acids. V was shortened by 1 base and J by 5 bases, with 14 bases between the two germline ends. Germline V gene lookup returns CDR1 SGHTA and CDR2 FQGNSA. Written as DNA, the CDR3 is TGTGCCAGCAGCTTAGAGGCAGGATGGCGGGAGACCCAGTACTTC. This sequence encodes CASSLEAGWRETQYF.